The 16 T cell receptor beta chains below come from one sample, sequenced in a study of blood T cells in healthy people across ages. PCR was performed a second time for about 7 to 11 cycles using a sample-barcoded 5' primer and a J-beta primer mix. TCRdb used MiXCR to reprocess the 5' RACE reads, holding one entry per CDR3 protein. Of fewer than 1,200,000 distinct CDR3 sequences detected, approximately 25% appear once; the ten largest clones hold 0.65% to 0.95%. These data were likewise used in another study, on T cells of mothers and their children.

The source material was blood. The receptor set was obtained from a girl under 10 years old in good health.

This clonotype was counted once. J is TRBJ2-7 and V is TRBV20-1; tentatively, D is TRBD2 (5 bases). Germline V lookup: CDR1 DFQATT, CDR2 SNEGSKA (reference sequence). V was clipped by 3 bases and J by 3 bases, with 15 bases between them. CDR3 length equals 14 residues. The CDR3 here is CSASAGGRYYEQYF. The CDR3 nucleotides read TGCAGTGCTAGTGCGGGTGGCCGGTACTACGAGCAGTACTTC.

V gene TRBV7-9 combines with J gene TRBJ2-4; D not certain. Germline lookup yields CDR1 SEHNR and CDR2 FQNEAQ (reference sequence). V gave up 1 base and J gave up 5 bases, with 3 bases separating them. CDR3 length: 12 amino acids. The CDR3 is CASSLVENIQYF. The CDR3 DNA reads as TGTGCCAGCAGCTTAGTTGAAAACATTCAGTACTTC.

This clonotype was detected only a few times. The V gene is TRBV29-1, the J gene TRBJ1-2; TRBD1 matches at 10 bases. There are 13 residues in the CDR3. V was pared by 7 bases and J by 6 bases, with 8 bases of the junction left unmatched. CDR1 and CDR2 (germline): SQVTM, ANQGSEA. The CDR3 region has the DNA TGCAGCGCCGCAGGGACAGGGGAGAATGGCTACACCTTC. Its translation is CSAAGTGENGYTF. Full variable domain (remainder filled in from reference TRBV29-1 and TRBJ1-2): SAVISQKPSRDICQRGTSLTIQCQVDSQVTMMFWYRQQPGQSLTLIATANQGSEATYESGFVIDKFPISRPNLTFSTLTVSNMSPEDSSIYLCSAAGTGENGYTFGSGTRLTVV.

CDR3 nucleotide sequence: TGTGCCAGCAGGATGGGCGGGCCCAATGAGCAGTTCTTC. This gives the protein CASRMGGPNEQFF. The chain employs TRBV12-3 or TRBV12-4 and TRBJ2-1, with TRBD2 as a possible D gene (5 bases). V was pared by 6 bases and J by 6 bases, with 12 bases between. The CDR3 totals 13 residues.

The V and J genes are TRBV7-6 and TRBJ1-4, with no clear D. Germline CDR1 is SGHVS and CDR2 is FNYEAQ. The CDR3 sequence is 14 residues long. The V and J ends lost 0 bases and 8 bases respectively, with 10 bases between them. CDR3 bases: TGTGCCAGCAGCTTAGCCACGGCAGGCGAAAAACTGTTTTTT. Translation gives CASSLATAGEKLFF.

This clonotype was observed a few times. The chain couples TRBV7-9 to TRBJ1-1; perhaps TRBD1 as D (5 bases). CDR3 length: 13 amino acids. V was shortened by 7 bases and J by 5 bases, with 14 bases between the two germline ends. CDR1 is SEHNR, CDR2 FQNEAQ, per germline (reference sequence). In DNA form, the CDR3 reads TGTGCCAGCAAAAAGCCAGGGAATACTGAAGCTTTCTTT. This sequence encodes CASKKPGNTEAFF.

This rearrangement joins TRBV12-3 or TRBV12-4 to TRBJ1-4; D is unresolved. V was pared by 6 bases and J by 3 bases, with 8 bases between. The CDR3 extends over 13 amino acids. The CDR3 region has the DNA TGTGCCAGCAGCCTTAAGTCTAATGAAAAACTGTTTTTT. This encodes CASSLKSNEKLFF.

This clonotype was recorded a few times. This chain uses TRBV6-4 with TRBJ2-5, with 9 bases fitting TRBD2. The better agreement between TRBJ2-1 and the DNA end casts doubt on the J call. The germline CDR1 and CDR2 sequences are MRHNA and SNTAGT. There are 15 residues in the CDR3. CDR3 amino acids: CASGLEAGGPNEQFF. CDR3 sequence (DNA): TGTGCCAGCGGTTTGGAGGCGGGAGGGCCCAATGAGCAGTTCTTC.

This clonotype was detected a few times. This rearrangement joins TRBV5-6 to TRBJ2-7; tentatively, D is TRBD1 (6 bases). The length of the CDR3 is 14 residues. Germline lookup yields CDR1 SGHDT and CDR2 YYEEEE. V was shortened by 3 bases and J by 0 bases, with 10 bases between the two germline ends. CDR3 coding DNA: TGTGCCAGCAGCTACCCAGGGGACTCCTACGAGCAGTACTTC. Translating it yields CASSYPGDSYEQYF.

V gene TRBV4-2 combines with J gene TRBJ2-6; D uncertain. This CDR3 has 16 residues. V lost 1 base to trimming and J lost 0 bases, with 7 bases between them. Germline values: CDR1 LGHNA, CDR2 YNFKEQ. Here the CDR3 DNA reads TGTGCCAGCAGCCAAGTCATGGTCTCTGGGGCCAACGTCCTGACTTTC. It is translated as CASSQVMVSGANVLTF.

This rearrangement joins TRBV18 to TRBJ2-7, with D perhaps TRBD1 (5 bases). V gave up 3 bases and J gave up 5 bases, with 14 bases separating them. The CDR3 sequence is 14 residues long. From germline, CDR1 is KGHSH and CDR2 LQKENI. DNA for the CDR3: TGTGCCAGCTCACCTCGACAGCAGAGGCACGAGCAGTACTTC. Translated, it gives CASSPRQQRHEQYF.

V usage is TRBV11-3 and J usage is TRBJ2-5; D not certain. Germline V gene lookup returns CDR1 SGHNT and CDR2 YENEEA. The CDR3 runs 13 residues. V gave up 4 bases and J gave up 3 bases, with 9 bases separating them. The CDR3 region is CASSSDGEETQYF. As DNA, the CDR3 is TGTGCCAGCAGCTCGGATGGGGAAGAGACCCAGTACTTC.

V usage is TRBV4-2 and J usage is TRBJ2-5; D is unclear. This CDR3 comprises 13 residues. V dropped 6 bases and J dropped 5 bases, with 13 bases sitting between them. Germline CDR1 LGHNA, CDR2 YNFKEQ. The CDR3 DNA reads as TGTGCCAGCAGTAAAGACCAGAGGGAGACCCAGTACTTC. As protein: CASSKDQRETQYF.

This clonotype was seen more than once but under ten times. The V gene is TRBV5-1, the J gene TRBJ2-5; possibly TRBD2 for D (6 bases). Germline values: CDR1 SGHRS, CDR2 YFSETQ. Trimming stripped 0 bases from V and 11 bases from J, with 17 bases between. The CDR3 sequence is 14 residues long. The CDR3 sequence is CASSLDGGMDEQYF. The CDR3 DNA reads TGCGCCAGCAGCTTGGATGGCGGGATGGATGAGCAGTACTTC.

This clonotype was seen a handful of times. This rearrangement joins TRBV6-5 to TRBJ2-7, with unresolved D. The germline V gene has CDR1 MNHEY and CDR2 SVGAGI. The CDR3 length is 12 residues. V dropped 6 bases and J dropped 4 bases, with 10 bases sitting between them. The CDR3 region has the DNA TGTGCCAGCAGCCATGACCTATACGAGCAGTACTTC. Protein: CASSHDLYEQYF.

V gene TRBV4-1 combines with J gene TRBJ2-3; 7 bases agree with TRBD2. Germline lookup yields CDR1 MGHRA and CDR2 YSYEKL. Trimming at V came to 0 bases and at J to 2 bases, leaving 8 bases not matched to a gene. The CDR3 has 17 amino acids. The DNA of the CDR3 is TGCGCCAGCAGCCAAGAAAACGGCCTAGCGGACACAGATACGCAGTATTTT. Translating gives CASSQENGLADTDTQYF.